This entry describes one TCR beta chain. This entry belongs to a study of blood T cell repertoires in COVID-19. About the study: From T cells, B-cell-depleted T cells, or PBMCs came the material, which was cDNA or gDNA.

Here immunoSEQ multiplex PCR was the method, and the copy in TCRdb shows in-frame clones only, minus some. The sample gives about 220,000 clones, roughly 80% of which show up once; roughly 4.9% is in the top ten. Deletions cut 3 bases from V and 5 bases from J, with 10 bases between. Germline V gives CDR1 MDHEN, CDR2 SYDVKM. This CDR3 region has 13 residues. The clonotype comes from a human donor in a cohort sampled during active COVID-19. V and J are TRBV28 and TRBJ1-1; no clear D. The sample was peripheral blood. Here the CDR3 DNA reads TGTGCCAGCAGTTTGGGAAGGGAGACTGAAGCTTTCTTT. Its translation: CASSLGRETEAFF.